This T cell receptor beta chain originates from a study of long-term antiretroviral therapy in people with HIV. The germline V gene encodes CDR1 SQVTM and CDR2 ANQGSEA. V lost 6 bases to trimming and J lost 6 bases; unmatched junction nucleotides: 13. The CDR3 sequence is 14 residues long. An immunoSEQ assay, version v3.0, was performed at survey level. Using immunoSEQ multiplex PCR, the repertoire was profiled, and TCRdb retains in-frame clones only, with some absent. The sample has some 31,000 clones, 95% seen once; the top ten hold about 8%. The genes are TRBV29-1 and TRBJ2-7; 8 bases fit TRBD1. The receptor was isolated from a man aged 25-45 years with HIV. Source: unsorted PBMCs, taken 5.3 years after starting antiretroviral therapy. The CDR3 DNA reads TGCAGCGTGAGGGTAGGACAGGGCGAGCCCGAGCAGTACTTC. This encodes CSVRVGQGEPEQYF.